This TCR beta chain appears in the sequencing data of a study of T cell repertoires and HLA-DP antigens. On the study more broadly: In vitro CD4+ alloreactivity was against HeLa-presented HLA-DP. Versus self, one alloantigen differed at one groove amino acid, the other at ten. Pre-culture CD4+ samples used around 1,200 ng DNA versus roughly 200 ng for CD137+CD4+ sorts. Regarding the study as a whole: Against both alloantigens, CD137+ clonality was similar, about 0.39.

This CDR3 has 16 residues. Germline CDR1 reads MNHEY; CDR2 reads SMNVEV (reference sequence). V was clipped by 1 base and J by 2 bases, with 15 bases between them. Of note for this clone: Its specificity is unknown.

This table comes from immunoSEQ multiplex PCR, and its TCRdb copy is limited to in-frame clones, with some not included. The sample consists of fewer than 95,000 clones, roughly 86% of them appearing once. This clonotype was obtained from a man aged 45-65 years in good health and CMV-seronegative. What was sequenced was CD4+ T cells from PBMCs. The chain carries TRBV27 and TRBJ2-7, with D maybe TRBD1 (6 bases). The CDR3 protein is CASSLYGRGLTYEQYF. In DNA, the CDR3 is TGTGCCAGCAGTTTATACGGCAGGGGCCTAACCTACGAGCAGTACTTC.